A selection of T cell receptor beta chains follows, all from one sample in a study of blood T cells in healthy people across ages. TCRdb reprocessed the 5' RACE reads via MiXCR and lists one record per CDR3 protein. The table includes fewer than 2,000,000 distinct CDR3 sequences, 30% to 40% detected once. The sample consisted of blood. The receptors originated from a woman younger than 45 in good health. The CDR3 runs from the conserved cysteine through the conserved F or W. A D gene is named only where the DNA matches it firmly. A row's size may be missing; if present it is once, few, many or a size class.

D	V	size	J	CDR3	DNA
-	TRBV5-1	few	TRBJ1-4	CASSLQGRTGGEKLFF	TGCGCCAGCAGCTTACAAGGACGGACCGGAGGGGAAAAACTGTTTTTT
TRBD1	TRBV20-1	few	TRBJ1-1	CSAREKRTGGIEAFF	TGCAGTGCTAGGGAGAAAAGGACAGGTGGGATTGAAGCTTTCTTT
TRBD2	TRBV27	many	TRBJ2-5	CASSSGGTQYF	TGTGCCAGCAGTAGCGGGGGGACCCAGTACTTC
-	TRBV7-3	-	TRBJ2-3	CASSGAETDTQYF	TGTGCCAGCAGCGGGGCAGAAACAGATACGCAGTATTTT
-	TRBV6-5	-	TRBJ2-1	CASPFPRSYNEQFF	TGTGCCAGCCCGTTCCCACGCTCCTACAATGAGCAGTTCTTC
-	TRBV6-6	few	TRBJ2-5	CASSYSIRQETQYF	TGTGCCAGCAGTTACTCGATCAGGCAAGAGACCCAGTACTTC
-	TRBV9	-	TRBJ1-2	CASSAQCRGGYTF	TGTGCCAGCAGCGCCCAATGCAGGGGCGGCTACACCTTC
-	TRBV5-6	-	TRBJ2-7	CASSRQIRGEQYF	TGTGCCAGCAGCAGACAAATCCGGGGCGAGCAGTACTTC
-	TRBV15	-	TRBJ2-3	CATSRVRRGAWDTQYF	TGTGCCACCAGCAGAGTGAGACGGGGAGCCTGGGATACGCAGTATTTT
TRBD1	TRBV28	-	TRBJ2-4	CASSFTGGWGNIQYF	TGTGCCAGCAGTTTTACAGGGGGGTGGGGAAACATTCAGTACTTC
TRBD2	TRBV10-3	-	TRBJ2-5	CAISPYWTSGGEETQYF	TGTGCCATCAGTCCTTACTGGACTAGCGGGGGGGAAGAGACCCAGTACTTC
TRBD1	TRBV10-3	few	TRBJ1-2	CAISEDRGVGYTF	TGTGCCATCAGTGAGGACAGGGGGGTTGGCTACACCTTC
-	TRBV7-6	-	TRBJ2-4	CASSLAPAGAKNIQYF	TGTGCCAGCAGCTTAGCACCAGCGGGAGCCAAAAACATTCAGTACTTC
-	TRBV20-1	-	TRBJ2-3	CSARGPTQYF	TGCAGTGCCCGGGGCCCGACGCAGTATTTT
-	TRBV12-3/TRBV12-4	few	TRBJ1-1	CASRRPTVAEAFF	TGTGCCAGCAGGAGACCGACGGTCGCTGAAGCTTTCTTT
TRBD1	TRBV6-5	-	TRBJ2-5	CASSFGTGVRETQYF	TGTGCCAGCAGTTTTGGGACAGGGGTGAGGGAGACCCAGTACTTC
-	TRBV20-1	few	TRBJ1-2	CSARGEGLGGYTF	TGCAGTGCTAGAGGCGAAGGGTTGGGCGGCTACACCTTC
TRBD2	TRBV20-1	few	TRBJ2-1	CSARGGLAGGPHEQFF	TGCAGTGCTAGAGGCGGACTAGCGGGGGGGCCCCATGAGCAGTTCTTC
TRBD1	TRBV14	few	TRBJ1-2	CASSQDRFTGTGEGYTF	TGTGCCAGCAGCCAAGACCGATTCACCGGGACAGGGGAAGGCTACACCTTC
-	TRBV6-5	-	TRBJ2-5	CASSYFSSAGETQYF	TGTGCCAGCAGTTACTTCTCGTCGGCTGGGGAGACCCAGTACTTC
-	TRBV12-3/TRBV12-4	many	TRBJ2-1	CASSKNPQSRFF	TGTGCCAGCAGCAAGAATCCGCAATCAAGGTTCTTC
TRBD1	TRBV4-1	-	TRBJ2-7	CASSQLTGEAYEQYF	TGCGCCAGCAGCCAGCTGACAGGGGAAGCCTACGAGCAGTACTTC
TRBD2	TRBV20-1	-	TRBJ2-7	CSAVSGSGSYEQYF	TGCAGTGCCGTTAGCGGGAGCGGATCCTACGAGCAGTACTTC